The sequence of this TCR beta chain was determined in a study of Graves' ophthalmopathy and Graves' hyperthyroidism. There are many counts of this clonotype. For repertoire sequencing, the TCR beta CDR3 regions were amplified from RNA transcripts. In the first round, RT-PCR was carried out with HTBI primers, and a multiplex PCR formed the second round. TCRdb reanalysed the multiplex PCR reads using MiXCR and keeps one entry per CDR3 protein. The repertoire includes 350,000 or so distinct CDR3 sequences, about a sixth of them detected once, and approximately 13% sits in the top ten. Germline CDR1 and CDR2: GTSNPN and SVGIG (reference sequence). V lost 3 bases and J 3 bases, leaving 9 bases between the germline ends. This CDR3 is 13 amino acids long.

The chain recombines TRBV30 with TRBJ1-5; D might be TRBD1 (6 bases). The specimen sequenced was peripheral blood. This clonotype was sampled from an adult man with Graves' ophthalmopathy. As DNA, the CDR3 is TGTGCCTGGAGGGACAGTCCCAATCAGCCCCAGCATTTT. It encodes CAWRDSPNQPQHF.